The next 19 T cell receptor beta chains were all read from a single sample in a study of blood T cell repertoires in COVID-19. Sequenced by immunoSEQ multiplex PCR; TCRdb stores in-frame clones only, minus some. The table has approximately 98,000 clones, roughly 80% seen once. The sequenced material came from peripheral blood. All receptors derive from an elderly woman with acute or convalescent COVID-19.

V is TRBV30 and J is TRBJ1-2, with D perhaps matching TRBD1 (5 bases). The CDR3 contains 14 residues. Trimming took 1 base from V and 6 from J, leaving 15 bases between them. In germline, CDR1 is GTSNPN, CDR2 SVGIG (reference sequence). CDR3 amino acids: CAWSGGTNWDGYTF. The DNA of the CDR3 is TGTGCCTGGAGTGGGGGCACTAATTGGGATGGCTACACCTTC.

This chain links TRBV28 with TRBJ2-1; 9 bases line up with TRBD2. Germline values: CDR1 MDHEN, CDR2 SYDVKM. The V segment lost 7 bases and the J segment 2 bases; nucleotides outside the gene matches: 6. This CDR3 comprises 15 residues. The DNA for the CDR3 is TGTGCCAGCATCGCGGGGGGGGTCACCTACAATGAGCAGTTCTTC. It specifies CASIAGGVTYNEQFF.

This chain uses TRBV19 with TRBJ2-7; 9 bases match TRBD1. This CDR3 spans 17 amino acids. With V trimmed by 6 bases and J by 6 bases, 18 bases remained unmatched. The germline gives CDR1 LNHDA, CDR2 SQIVND (reference sequence). CDR3 sequence: CASSNGTGICVNGEQYV. The CDR3, as DNA: TGTGCCAGTAGCAACGGGACAGGGATCTGCGTTAACGGCGAGCAGTACGTC.

V and J are TRBV6-5 and TRBJ2-1; 8 bases match TRBD1. Trimming removed 10 bases from V and 5 bases from J; junction bases left unmatched: 10. CDR3 size: 14 residues. Germline lookup yields CDR1 MNHEY and CDR2 SVGAGI. CDR3 nucleotide sequence: TGTGCCACGGATCCAGGGGGCGGAAACAATGAGCAGTTCTTC. This translates into CATDPGGGNNEQFF.

This clone occurred a few times. This sequence joins TRBV4-1 and TRBJ1-1, with 8 nucleotides matching TRBD1. The CDR3 consists of 17 residues. The germline CDR1 and CDR2 sequences are MGHRA and YSYEKL. Losses at the gene ends were 0 bases for V and 0 bases for J; bases not matched to a gene: 6. CDR3: CASSQEAQGAMNTEAFF. DNA of the CDR3: TGCGCCAGCAGCCAAGAAGCCCAGGGGGCCATGAACACTGAAGCTTTCTTT.

This clone came up once. The chain recombines TRBV4-1 with TRBJ1-6, with 7 bases matching TRBD1. Unmatched junction bases numbered 8, after V lost 2 bases and J lost 7 bases. The CDR3 has 16 amino acids. Germline V gene sequence: CDR1 MGHRA, CDR2 YSYEKL. The CDR3 sequence is CASSQRPGQTNSPLHF. The DNA of the CDR3 is TGCGCCAGCAGCCAACGACCGGGACAGACAAATTCACCCCTCCACTTT.

This clone has just a few counts. The chain recombines TRBV21-1 with TRBJ1-1; TRBD1 is the table's D call, not checked against the DNA. TRBV21-1 is noted as a pseudogene. The CDR3 contains 15 residues. CDR3 sequence reads: CASSTEDRGDTEAFF. The CDR3 coding sequence is TGTGCCAGCAGCACTGAGGACAGGGGTGACACTGAAGCTTTCTTT.

This clone was found a few times. V usage is TRBV7-9 and J usage is TRBJ1-2; 7 bases match TRBD1. The CDR3 extends over 14 amino acids. After removal of 7 bases from V and 7 bases from J, the junction contained 12 bases not matched to a gene. CDR1 is SEHNR, CDR2 FQNEAQ, per germline (reference sequence). The CDR3 loop reads CASTNTEGAGGYTF. The CDR3 DNA reads as TGTGCCAGCACCAATACTGAGGGGGCAGGTGGCTACACCTTC.

The V call is TRBV29-1, the J call TRBJ1-1; the match to TRBD1 covers 10 bases. CDR3 length: 13 amino acids. Trimming cost V 5 bases and J 1 base; bases outside gene matches: 1. Germline V gene lookup returns CDR1 SQVTM and CDR2 ANQGSEA. The CDR3 region has the DNA TGCAGCGTTAGGGACAGGGGGAACACTGAAGCTTTCTTT. This encodes CSVRDRGNTEAFF.

This clone has a handful of counts. The rearrangement links TRBV25-1 to TRBJ1-4; a weak D match, TRBD1 (6 bases). The CDR3 is 15 amino acids. Trimming removed 2 bases at V and 7 bases at J, with 14 bases between. Germline loops: CDR1 MGHDK, CDR2 SYGVNS. The CDR3 DNA reads as TGTGCCAGCAGTGAACTACAGGGCCAATTTGAAAAACTGTTTTTT. Its protein is CASSELQGQFEKLFF.

The chain is built from TRBV6-1 and TRBJ2-2, with 8 bases lining up with TRBD1. Trimming cost V 1 base and J 5 bases; bases outside gene matches: 6. This CDR3 has 16 residues. CDR1 is MNHNS and CDR2 is SASEGT in the germline V gene. CDR3 in amino acids: CASSEVGTGITGELFF. In DNA form, the CDR3 reads TGTGCCAGCAGTGAAGTGGGGACAGGTATTACCGGGGAGCTGTTTTTT.

This clone occurred a few times. J is TRBJ1-6 and V is TRBV2; a possible D gene is TRBD1 (5 bases). The CDR3 runs 12 residues. In germline, CDR1 is SNHLY, CDR2 FYNNEI. The CDR3 sequence is CGAGGAGSPLHF. The DNA for the CDR3 is TGTGGAGCAGGAGGGGCGGGTTCACCCCTCCACTTT. Filled out from reference TRBV2 and TRBJ1-6, the complete variable domain reads EPEVTQTPSHQVTQMGQEVILRCVPISNHLYFYWYRQILGQKVEFLVSFYNNEISEKSEIFDDQFSVERPDGSNFTLKIRSTKLEDSAMYFCGAGGAGSPLHFGNGTRLTVT.

The gene calls are TRBV6-2 or TRBV6-3 and TRBJ2-3, with 8 bases matching TRBD1. Germline assignment: CDR1 MNHEY and CDR2 SVGEGT. The CDR3 runs 16 residues. The trim removed 2 bases at V and 4 bases at J, leaving 8 bases unmatched. The CDR3: CASSYGRRRGPDTQYF. DNA for the CDR3: TGTGCCAGCAGTTACGGTCGGCGCAGGGGGCCAGATACGCAGTATTTT.

The chain joins TRBV18 to TRBJ1-1; possibly TRBD1 for D (5 bases). The V end was cut by 1 base, the J end by 3 bases, with 12 bases between. The CDR3 extends over 15 amino acids. Germline V lookup: CDR1 KGHSH, CDR2 LQKENI. The CDR3 bases are TGTGCCAGCTCACCACGCAGGGATTGGGACACTGAAGCTTTCTTT. Translation: CASSPRRDWDTEAFF.

This rearrangement joins TRBV6-5 to TRBJ2-5; the match to TRBD1 covers 12 bases. V gave up 10 bases and J gave up 5 bases; unmatched junction bases: 5. The CDR3 has 13 amino acids. Germline CDR1 is MNHEY and CDR2 is SVGAGI. The CDR3 sequence is CATGTGGRETQYF. CDR3 DNA: TGTGCCACTGGGACAGGGGGCCGTGAGACCCAGTACTTC.

The V call is TRBV10-1, the J call TRBJ2-2; 7 nucleotides align to TRBD2. This CDR3 is built from 13 residues. V was clipped by 10 bases and J by 2 bases; unmatched bases: 4. CDR1 and CDR2 from the germline V gene are WNHNN and SYGVQD (reference sequence). The CDR3 DNA reads TGCGCCACCGGGGAGGGAAACACCGGGGAGCTGTTTTTT. Translated: CATGEGNTGELFF.

The chain recombines TRBV19 with TRBJ1-1; 8 positions match TRBD1. V lost 3 bases to trimming and J lost 4 bases; unmatched junction nucleotides: 7. CDR3 length: 15 amino acids. CDR1 LNHDA and CDR2 SQIVND come from the germline V gene (reference sequence). The CDR3 region has the DNA TGTGCCAGTAGTATGGTAGACAGGGGTGGCACTGAAGCTTTCTTT. Amino acid sequence: CASSMVDRGGTEAFF.

The chain couples TRBV5-1 to TRBJ2-3; TRBD1 matches 10 bases. V lost 4 bases and J lost 2; bases outside the gene matches: 7. Germline CDR1 is SGHRS and CDR2 is YFSETQ. The CDR3 has 16 residues. Here the CDR3 reads CASSPGDRGATDTQYF. CDR3 in DNA: TGCGCCAGCAGCCCGGGGGACAGGGGAGCCACAGATACGCAGTATTTT.

This clone was detected only once. The chain joins TRBV9 to TRBJ2-3; 7 bases fit TRBD2. Germline-derived CDR1 and CDR2 are SGDLS and YYNGEE. CDR3 length: 14 amino acids. The V and J ends lost 7 bases and 5 bases, in that order; junction bases with no gene match: 10. The CDR3 sequence: CASSGGGVRDTQYF. In DNA form, the CDR3 reads TGTGCCAGCTCCGGGGGAGGGGTAAGAGATACGCAGTATTTT.